Below are 18 T cell receptor beta chains sequenced from a single sample in a study of tumor-infiltrating lymphocytes in oesophageal squamous cell carcinoma. In TCRdb, the PCR reads were re-called with MiXCR into one record per CDR3 protein. This sample has 9,500 to 11,000 distinct CDR3 sequences, with around 50% found just once. Sequencing used esophageal tumor tissue. The receptor set was obtained from a female donor with esophageal squamous cell carcinoma.

The V and J genes are TRBV7-9 and TRBJ2-3; D ambiguous. The CDR3 consists of 14 residues. Between the trimmed V and J ends, which lost 5 bases and 6 bases, there was a span of 15 bases. Looked up from germline, CDR1 is SEHNR and CDR2 is FQNEAQ (reference sequence). The CDR3 DNA reads as TGTGCCAGCAGCCCCCCCTCTGCGGCGGATACGCAGTATTTT. Protein product: CASSPPSAADTQYF.

This clonotype occurred many times. Just one base apart from a much larger clone, this may be a read error. The chain carries TRBV6-1 and TRBJ2-7, with TRBD2 as a possible D gene (6 bases). V was shortened by 6 bases and J by 7 bases, with 22 bases between the two germline ends. In germline, CDR1 is MNHNS, CDR2 SASEGT. This CDR3 is 15 amino acids long. CDR3 DNA: TGTGCCAGCAGATTTAAGGGAACTAGCCGCGATGAGCAGTACTTC. Protein product: CASRFKGTSRDEQYF.

This clonotype was detected ten times or more. The V gene is TRBV5-1, the J gene TRBJ2-7; 8 nucleotides align to TRBD1. V lost 5 bases to trimming and J lost 2 bases; unmatched junction nucleotides: 6. This CDR3 has 14 residues. Germline V CDR1 and CDR2: SGHRS, YFSETQ. Here the CDR3 DNA reads TGCGCCAGCAGTCGAGGACAGGGCCCCTACGAGCAGTACTTC. It is translated as CASSRGQGPYEQYF.

By sample fraction, this clonotype is medium-sized (0.01 to 0.1%). The rearrangement uses TRBV5-4 and TRBJ2-5; D possibly corresponds to TRBD2 (5 bases). The CDR3 is 16 residues long. The V gene lost 0 bases and the J gene lost 4 bases, with 16 bases spanning the gap. Germline values: CDR1 SGHNT, CDR2 YYREEE (reference sequence). The CDR3 here is CASSLEAERLLETQYF. The CDR3 DNA is TGTGCCAGCAGCTTGGAAGCGGAGCGACTCCTAGAGACCCAGTACTTC.

This clonotype is labeled medium-sized. The chain joins TRBV6-1 to TRBJ2-3; 11 nucleotides line up with TRBD2. V lost 6 bases to trimming and J lost 7 bases; unmatched junction nucleotides: 3. The germline V gene has CDR1 MNHNS and CDR2 SASEGT. This CDR3 spans 13 amino acids. CDR3 amino acids: CASRLAGEYTQYF. The CDR3 DNA follows: TGTGCCAGCAGACTAGCGGGAGAGTATACGCAGTATTTT.

The rearrangement uses TRBV7-9 and TRBJ2-1; 9 bases line up with TRBD1. There are 15 residues in the CDR3. With V trimmed by 5 bases and J by 9 bases, 11 bases remained unmatched. Germline CDR1 reads SEHNR; CDR2 reads FQNEAQ (reference sequence). The CDR3 DNA reads TGTGCCAGCAGCCCAACCCGGGACAGGGTGGGTGAGCAGTTCTTC. This sequence encodes CASSPTRDRVGEQFF.

This sequence joins TRBV10-3 and TRBJ2-5, with 9 bases aligning to TRBD1. Germline-derived CDR1 and CDR2 are ENHRY and SYGVKD. V lost 4 bases, J lost 3 bases, and 12 bases stayed unmatched. The length of the CDR3 is 17 residues. The CDR3 is CAISVSQGAGLKETQYF. Here the CDR3 DNA reads TGTGCCATCAGTGTTTCACAGGGGGCAGGGTTAAAAGAGACCCAGTACTTC.

The CDR3 loop is CASTRGRGRRTETQYF. The CDR3 coding sequence is TGTGCCAGCACAAGAGGTCGGGGACGCAGAACAGAGACCCAGTACTTC. The gene calls are TRBV6-2 or TRBV6-3 and TRBJ2-5; D tentatively fits TRBD1 or TRBD2 (5 bases each). Germline V gives CDR1 MNHEY, CDR2 SVGEGT. CDR3 length: 16 residues. V lost 7 bases, J lost 4 bases, and 22 bases lay in between.

The chain combines TRBV6-1 with TRBJ2-2; D ambiguous. Trimming left V 5 bases short and J 6 bases short, with 10 bases between. The CDR3 contains 13 residues. Per germline, CDR1 MNHNS and CDR2 SASEGT. DNA for the CDR3: TGTGCCAGCAGTTCCCCCCGAGCCGGGGAGCTGTTTTTT. Its translation is CASSSPRAGELFF.

This clonotype was detected only a few times. The chain carries TRBV7-2 and TRBJ2-1, with D perhaps TRBD2 (6 bases). Trimming shortened V by 2 bases and J by 2 bases, and 16 bases separated the two germline ends. Germline values: CDR1 SGHTA, CDR2 FQGNSA. The CDR3 runs 17 residues. CDR3 region: CASSLNFVTRAYNEQFF. CDR3 DNA: TGTGCCAGCAGCTTAAATTTTGTGACTAGGGCCTACAATGAGCAGTTCTTC. The whole variable domain, remainder taken from reference TRBV7-2 and TRBJ2-1, is GAGVSQSPSNKVTEKGKDVELRCDPISGHTALYWYRQSLGQGLEFLIYFQGNSAPDKSGLPSDRFSAERTGGSVSTLTIQRTQQEDSAVYLCASSLNFVTRAYNEQFFGPGTRLTVL.

This clonotype showed up just a few times. The CDR3 DNA follows: TGTGCCAGCAGGTGGACAGGGGAAGCTTTCTTT. Protein product: CASRWTGEAFF. The chain links TRBV2 to TRBJ1-1; 8 bases are shared with TRBD1. The V segment lost 6 bases and the J segment 8 bases; nucleotides outside the gene matches: 2. The CDR3 runs 11 residues. Germline V CDR1 and CDR2: SNHLY, FYNNEI.

This clonotype is categorized as medium-sized. This chain joins TRBV7-2 and TRBJ2-7; 8 nucleotides agree with TRBD1. After removal of 5 bases from V and 2 bases from J, the junction contained 8 bases not matched to a gene. Germline-derived CDR1 and CDR2 are SGHTA and FQGNSA. This CDR3 region has 15 residues. CDR3 DNA: TGTGCCAGCAGCCACCCCGGGACAGGAACCTACGAGCAGTACTTC. It encodes CASSHPGTGTYEQYF.

The J gene is TRBJ2-2, the V gene TRBV12-3 or TRBV12-4; a possible D gene is TRBD1 (7 bases). Deletions cut 3 bases from V and 4 bases from J, with 9 bases between. The CDR3 consists of 14 residues. The CDR3 is CASSLQGGTGELFF. The CDR3 DNA sequence: TGTGCCAGCAGTTTGCAGGGGGGCACCGGGGAGCTGTTTTTT.

By its share, this clonotype is medium-sized. CDR3 in amino acids: CASSRGGGETQYF. The DNA of the CDR3 is TGTGCCAGCTCGCGCGGGGGCGGAGAGACCCAGTACTTC. V and J are TRBV7-3 and TRBJ2-5; possible D gene TRBD2, 7 bases. V dropped 8 bases and J dropped 4 bases, with 14 bases sitting between them. CDR1 and CDR2 from the germline V gene are SGHTA and FQGTGA. This CDR3 contains 13 residues.

This clonotype is medium-sized in the sample. A clone one base away is much larger, so this may be a read error. The V call is TRBV7-2, the J call TRBJ2-7, with D unclear. Germline lookup yields CDR1 SGHTA and CDR2 FQGNSA. This CDR3 has 14 amino acids. The ends were cut back, 1 base at V and 7 bases at J, with 14 bases in the middle. CDR3 residues: CASSLGQAHNEQYF. In nucleotides, the CDR3 is TGTGCCAGCAGCTTAGGGCAGGCCCACAATGAGCAGTACTTC.

Ten or more counts support this clonotype. J is TRBJ2-5 and V is TRBV18; D is possibly TRBD2 (6 bases). The V and J ends lost 1 base and 4 bases respectively, with 19 bases between them. In germline, CDR1 is KGHSH, CDR2 LQKENI. This CDR3 is 17 amino acids long. DNA for the CDR3: TGTGCCAGCTCACCACATCCGGGGACTCAAATGGGAGAGACCCAGTACTTC. The encoded protein is CASSPHPGTQMGETQYF.

This chain joins TRBV7-2 and TRBJ2-4; 7 bases map to TRBD2. Germline V gene lookup returns CDR1 SGHTA and CDR2 FQGNSA. Trimming at V came to 1 base and at J to 13 bases, leaving 16 bases not matched to a gene. This CDR3 region has 16 residues. The CDR3 region is CASSLDGASGPGAQYF. In DNA form, the CDR3 reads TGTGCCAGCAGCTTAGACGGTGCTAGCGGTCCTGGGGCCCAGTACTTC.

By share, this clonotype counts as large. The chain carries TRBV2 and TRBJ2-2; a weak D match, TRBD1 (6 bases). The V gene's germline CDR1 is SNHLY and CDR2 FYNNEI. This CDR3 contains 13 residues. V shed 6 bases and J shed 1 base, with 6 bases lying between them. CDR3 amino acids: CASRTGNTGELFF. The CDR3, as DNA: TGTGCCAGCAGGACAGGGAACACCGGGGAGCTGTTTTTT.